The 20 T cell receptor beta chains in this list originate from one sample, sequenced in a study of T cells in localized non-small cell lung cancer. The table came from immunoSEQ multiplex PCR; TCRdb's copy has only in-frame clones and leaves some out. The table lists fewer than 15,000 clones, 28% of them singletons. This specimen was lung tumor tissue, taken before any cancer treatment. The receptors stem from a female donor older than 55 with stage I lung adenocarcinoma.

The CDR3 sequence: CASSQESDRAPLEQYF. The CDR3 DNA reads TGTGCCAGCAGCCAAGAGTCCGACAGGGCCCCACTCGAGCAGTACTTC. J is TRBJ2-7 and V is TRBV14; 7 bases align to TRBD1. In germline, CDR1 is SGHDN, CDR2 FVKESK. V was pared by 0 bases and J by 6 bases, with 11 bases of the junction left unmatched. The CDR3 is 16 residues long.

The chain joins TRBV11-3 to TRBJ2-1, with TRBD2 identical over 12 bases. The CDR3 is made up of 16 amino acids. V gave up 3 bases and J gave up 8 bases; unmatched junction bases: 8. Germline V gene data show CDR1 as SGHNT and CDR2 as YENEEA. CDR3 in amino acids: CASSLGSTSGSDEQFF. The CDR3 region has the DNA TGTGCCAGCAGCTTGGGATCGACTAGCGGGAGCGATGAGCAGTTCTTC.

This clone is termed medium-sized. The chain is built from TRBV6-8 and TRBJ2-1, with unresolved D. The CDR3 runs to 17 residues. The V end was cut by 3 bases, the J end by 4 bases, with 19 bases between. The germline CDR1 and CDR2 sequences are MNHGY and SAAAGT. CDR3 bases: TGTGCCAGCAGTTATCTTGGTAGCTTAGGGTATTACAATGAGCAGTTCTTC. Its protein is CASSYLGSLGYYNEQFF.

J is TRBJ2-7 and V is TRBV14; TRBD1 agrees at 9 bases. Trimming cost V 4 bases and J 1 base; bases outside gene matches: 2. Germline V lookup: CDR1 SGHDN, CDR2 FVKESK. The CDR3 loop spans 14 amino acids. The CDR3 region has the DNA TGTGCCAGCAGCCTGGGACAGGGATCCTACGAGCAGTACTTC. The encoded protein is CASSLGQGSYEQYF.

This clone appeared many times. CDR3 sequence reads: CASSYPLGTQYF. The CDR3 DNA is TGTGCCAGCAGTTACCCCCTGGGGACCCAGTACTTC. The chain employs TRBV6-8 and TRBJ2-5; D gene ambiguous. With 2 bases removed from V and 7 bases from J, the gap between germline ends came to 8 bases. The CDR3 runs to 12 residues. Germline V gene data show CDR1 as MNHGY and CDR2 as SAAAGT.

V is TRBV30 and J is TRBJ1-2; 10 bases fit TRBD1. The CDR3 totals 14 residues. CDR1 GTSNPN and CDR2 SVGIG come from the germline V gene (reference sequence). The junction had 9 bases not matched to a gene; V was cut back by 3 bases and J by 8 bases. In DNA, the CDR3 is TGTGCCTGGAGCCAGACAGGGGGCATGGGGGGCTACACCTTC. This sequence encodes CAWSQTGGMGGYTF.

This clone was observed a few times. The chain recombines TRBV23-1 with TRBJ2-7, with 10 nucleotides matching TRBD1. TRBV23-1 is noted as an ORF with a role that remains uncertain. This CDR3 spans 18 amino acids. V shed 6 bases and J 0 bases; nucleotides not matched to a gene: 14. The CDR3 DNA sequence: TGCGCCAGCAGCCATGAGCGGACAGGGGGACCCGACTCCTACGAGCAGTACTTC. Its translation: CASSHERTGGPDSYEQYF.

The chain employs TRBV19 and TRBJ1-2; maybe TRBD1 (5 bases). Germline V gene lookup returns CDR1 LNHDA and CDR2 SQIVND (reference sequence). This CDR3 comprises 15 residues. Between the trimmed V and J ends, which lost 4 bases and 8 bases, there was a span of 20 bases. CDR3 loop: CASSKVRDGISGYTF. CDR3 coding DNA: TGTGCCAGTAGTAAAGTGAGGGACGGAATCTCGGGCTACACCTTC.

This sequence joins TRBV6-8 and TRBJ2-1; D gene uncertain. Trimming took 0 bases from V and 4 from J, leaving 10 bases between them. Germline assignment: CDR1 MNHGY and CDR2 SAAAGT. The CDR3 spans 15 residues. The CDR3 sequence: CASSYSMYGYNEQFF. The CDR3 bases are TGTGCCAGCAGTTACTCGATGTACGGTTACAATGAGCAGTTCTTC.

The count of this clone is one. The chain is built from TRBV14 and TRBJ2-7, with D perhaps given as TRBD1 or TRBD2 (5 bases each). V was cut by 1 base and J by 3 bases, with 10 bases left in between. This CDR3 spans 14 amino acids. Germline CDR1 and CDR2: SGHDN and FVKESK. The CDR3 bases are TGTGCCAGCAGCCAAGGTAGGGGAGTCTACGAGCAGTACTTC. Translated, it gives CASSQGRGVYEQYF.

DNA of the CDR3: TGTGCCAGCAGCTCCGGGACTAGACACAGCGAGCAGTACTTC. Translation: CASSSGTRHSEQYF. J is TRBJ2-7 and V is TRBV11-3; 8 bases are shared with TRBD2. V was clipped by 4 bases and J by 6 bases; unmatched bases: 8. CDR1 and CDR2 from the germline V gene are SGHNT and YENEEA. This CDR3 has 14 residues. Combining the CDR3 with reference TRBV11-3 and TRBJ2-7 gives the whole variable domain EAGVVQSPRYKIIEKKQPVAFWCNPISGHNTLYWYLQNLGQGPELLIRYENEEAVDDSQLPKDRFSAERLKGVDSTLKIQPAELGDSAVYLCASSSGTRHSEQYFGPGTRLTVT.

This clone was recorded many times. The V gene is TRBV7-2, the J gene TRBJ2-1, with 8 bases identical to TRBD1. CDR1 is SGHTA, CDR2 FQGNSA, per germline. Trimming at V came to 7 bases and at J to 7 bases, leaving 6 bases not matched to a gene. This CDR3 has 13 amino acids. DNA of the CDR3: TGTGCCAGCACGTCCAGGGGGCTTAATGAGCAGTTCTTC. Translated, it gives CASTSRGLNEQFF. Together with reference TRBV7-2 and TRBJ2-1, the CDR3 gives the full variable domain: GAGVSQSPSNKVTEKGKDVELRCDPISGHTALYWYRQSLGQGLEFLIYFQGNSAPDKSGLPSDRFSAERTGGSVSTLTIQRTQQEDSAVYLCASTSRGLNEQFFGPGTRLTVL.

The chain is built from TRBV5-1 and TRBJ2-2, with TRBD1 identical over 7 bases. The CDR3 is 15 amino acids. After removal of 5 bases from V and 2 bases from J, the junction contained 6 bases not matched to a gene. The germline gives CDR1 SGHRS, CDR2 YFSETQ. Written as DNA, the CDR3 is TGCGCCAGCAGGCCCGGGACAGCTAACACCGGGGAGCTGTTTTTT. It yields the protein CASRPGTANTGELFF.

The V and J genes are TRBV29-1 and TRBJ2-1, with D uncertain. The germline CDR1 and CDR2 sequences are SQVTM and ANQGSEA. This CDR3 has 12 amino acids. Trimming pared 7 bases from V and 0 bases from J, leaving 7 bases between. In DNA form, the CDR3 reads TGCAGCGCATCGAGCTCCTACAATGAGCAGTTCTTC. This codes for CSASSSYNEQFF.

About this clone: Germline is not matched at one junction end, which may reflect a read error. The rearrangement joins TRBV19 to TRBJ1-2; no definite D call. The CDR3 sequence is 12 residues long. CDR1 and CDR2 (germline): LNHDA, SQIVND (reference sequence). The CDR3 here is CASNTRAEGYTF. Written as DNA, the CDR3 is TGTGCTAGTAATACGAGGGCAGAGGGCTACACCTTC.

V is TRBV4-1 and J is TRBJ2-3; weak D call: TRBD2 (6 bases). CDR1 and CDR2 (germline): MGHRA, YSYEKL. Trimming cost V 0 bases and J 0 bases, with 7 bases left between them. CDR3 length equals 15 residues. CDR3 bases: TGCGCCAGCAGCCAAGAGGGGACTAGCACAGATACGCAGTATTTT. Amino acid sequence: CASSQEGTSTDTQYF.

This clone is labeled medium-sized. This chain links TRBV6-8 with TRBJ1-5, with TRBD1 matching over 9 bases. There are 16 residues in the CDR3. Germline V gives CDR1 MNHGY, CDR2 SAAAGT. Trimming took 5 bases from V and 4 from J; bases not matched to a gene: 9. The CDR3 DNA follows: TGTGCCAGCAGTACTTCCACGACAGGGGGTAATCAGCCCCAGCATTTT. It translates to CASSTSTTGGNQPQHF.

V and J are TRBV5-1 and TRBJ2-1; 9 bases are a match to TRBD1. The CDR3 is made up of 15 amino acids. Trimming took 6 bases from V and 8 from J; bases not matched to a gene: 12. Per the germline V gene, CDR1 is SGHRS and CDR2 is YFSETQ. The CDR3 region has the DNA TGCGCCAGCACTCGGGAACAGGGGGCGGTGGATGAGCAGTTCTTC. This encodes CASTREQGAVDEQFF.

The V and J genes are TRBV5-1 and TRBJ1-1; D is undetermined. The V end lost 2 bases, the J end lost 1 base, and 9 bases lay between the germline ends. This CDR3 has 14 amino acids. Looked up from germline, CDR1 is SGHRS and CDR2 is YFSETQ. The CDR3 region is CASSFRAQNTEAFF. In nucleotides, the CDR3 is TGCGCCAGCAGCTTTCGGGCGCAGAACACTGAAGCTTTCTTT.

A few counts support this clone. The chain combines TRBV6-8 with TRBJ1-1, with 7 bases that match TRBD1. CDR1 and CDR2 from the germline V gene are MNHGY and SAAAGT. The CDR3 consists of 14 residues. The J segment lost 5 bases and the V segment lost 6 bases, leaving 9 bases of the junction unmatched. This CDR3 reads CASSPGQERTEAFF. The CDR3 DNA follows: TGTGCCAGCAGCCCCGGACAGGAAAGGACTGAAGCTTTCTTT.